This passage covers 5 T cell receptor beta chains from one sample sequenced in a study of T cell changes during pregnancy in multiple sclerosis. Profiling relied on immunoSEQ multiplex PCR, and the TCRdb table lists in-frame clones only, not all of them. The sample has 65,000 to 90,000 clones; 92% are singletons. Sequenced here: peripheral blood, sampled before pregnancy. These receptors were taken from a female donor with multiple sclerosis, enrolled in a pregnancy study.

This clone was seen once. The rearrangement uses TRBV9 and TRBJ2-1; possibly TRBD1 for D (5 bases). The CDR3 is made up of 15 amino acids. Trimming took 0 bases from V and 5 from J, leaving 12 bases between them. From germline, CDR1 is SGDLS and CDR2 YYNGEE. CDR3 DNA sequence: TGTGCCAGCAGCGTAGCTCCCGCGACAGACAATGAGCAGTTCTTC. Its protein is CASSVAPATDNEQFF. The entire variable domain, with the rest obtained from reference TRBV9 and TRBJ2-1, is as follows: DSGVTQTPKHLITATGQRVTLRCSPRSGDLSVYWYQQSLDQGLQFLIQYYNGEERAKGNILERFSAQQFPDLHSELNLSSLELGDSALYFCASSVAPATDNEQFFGPGTRLTVL.

On this clone itself: An end of the junction differs from the germline gene, which may be a read error. The chain combines TRBV7-7 with TRBJ2-1; 10 bases are shared with TRBD2. This CDR3 is 15 amino acids long. Germline CDR1 and CDR2: SSHAT and FNYEAQ (reference sequence). CDR3 amino acids: CASSLGGTSVDEQFF. In DNA form, the CDR3 reads TGTGCTAGCAGCCTCGGCGGGACTAGCGTTGATGAGCAGTTCTTC. The full variable domain, completed using reference TRBV7-7 and TRBJ2-1, is GAGVSQSPRYKVTKRGQDVTLRCDPISSHATLYWYQQALGQGPEFLTYFNYEAQPDKSGLPSDRFSAERPEGSISTLTIQRTEQRDSAMYRCASSLGGTSVDEQFFGPGTRLTVL.

V is TRBV4-3 and J is TRBJ2-7, with 11 bases that match TRBD2. The germline CDR1 and CDR2 sequences are LGHNA and YSLEER. This CDR3 has 15 residues. Trimming removed 0 bases from V and 3 bases from J; junction bases left unmatched: 1. CDR3 in amino acids: CASSQDTSGSYEQYF. The DNA of the CDR3 is TGCGCCAGCAGCCAAGATACTAGCGGGAGCTACGAGCAGTACTTC.

In its sample, this clone was seen once. The chain carries TRBV19 and TRBJ2-3; perhaps TRBD2 as D (5 bases). CDR3 size: 14 residues. Germline V gene lookup returns CDR1 LNHDA and CDR2 SQIVND (reference sequence). The V end lost 1 base, the J end lost 4 bases, and 9 bases lay between the germline ends. The CDR3 spells CASSIGGVSDTQYF. CDR3 coding DNA: TGTGCCAGTAGTATAGGGGGAGTCTCAGATACGCAGTATTTT.

The J gene is TRBJ1-2, the V gene TRBV29-1, with a tentative D call TRBD1 (6 bases). The germline V and J ends were trimmed by 7 bases and 6 bases, with 18 bases remaining between them. Germline V lookup: CDR1 SQVTM, CDR2 ANQGSEA. The CDR3 has 13 residues. The CDR3 sequence is CSAGPSGENGYTF. The CDR3 DNA reads TGCAGCGCTGGACCTTCAGGGGAAAATGGCTACACCTTC. Full variable domain (missing parts from reference TRBV29-1 and TRBJ1-2): SAVISQKPSRDICQRGTSLTIQCQVDSQVTMMFWYRQQPGQSLTLIATANQGSEATYESGFVIDKFPISRPNLTFSTLTVSNMSPEDSSIYLCSAGPSGENGYTFGSGTRLTVV.